This T cell receptor beta chain was profiled in a study of T cell repertoires in cytomegalovirus infection. As for this clonotype: What it binds is unknown.

The V gene's germline CDR1 is SGHTA and CDR2 FQGNSA. This CDR3 contains 19 residues. Deletions cut 3 bases from V and 0 bases from J, with 18 bases between. Each CDR3 protein is one row after TCRdb ran MiXCR on the reads. The table shows about 57,000 distinct CDR3 sequences, with 20% to 25% occurring only once. The source material was CD8+ T cells from cultured PBMCs, sampled from culture after CMV antigen stimulation. The chain recombines TRBV7-2 with TRBJ1-6; D is unclear. This clonotype was sampled from a human donor in good health (CMV status not recorded). Some clones in this sample may be carry-over from other donors' samples. CDR3 coding DNA: TGTGCCAGCAGCTTCGGTTGGCGAGGCCCGAGCTCCTATAATTCACCCCTCCACTTT. It encodes CASSFGWRGPSSYNSPLHF. The variable domain in full, completed from reference TRBV7-2 and TRBJ1-6, reads GAGVSQSPSNKVTEKGKDVELRCDPISGHTALYWYRQSLGQGLEFLIYFQGNSAPDKSGLPSDRFSAERTGGSVSTLTIQRTQQEDSAVYLCASSFGWRGPSSYNSPLHFGNGTRLTVT.